The next 14 T cell receptor beta chains were all read from a single sample in a study of response to subunit inactivated influenza vaccine. Each CDR3 protein gets one entry after TCRdb re-called the RT-PCR reads with MiXCR. This sample carries hundreds of thousands of distinct CDR3 sequences, approximately 10% of them seen once, and the ten largest clones take roughly 9.6%. Another study also made use of these data, one on T cells expressing NK-cell markers. This second report adds: For TCR beta, cDNA was produced by 5'RACE template switching with UMIs.

The sample consisted of PBMCs from blood, taken on the day of vaccination. These TCRs come from a man aged 50 to 59 who received an inactivated influenza vaccine.

The chain recombines TRBV19 with TRBJ2-3, with D tentatively TRBD1 or TRBD2 (5 bases each). CDR1 and CDR2 from the germline V gene are LNHDA and SQIVND (reference sequence). V gave up 5 bases and J gave up 6 bases, with 15 bases separating them. The CDR3 covers 14 residues. The CDR3 loop is CASSLGTGMDTQYF. The CDR3 region has the DNA TGTGCCAGTAGTTTGGGGACGGGTATGGATACGCAGTATTTT.

In this sample, this clonotype turned up a few times. The chain combines TRBV7-2 with TRBJ2-4; D may be TRBD2 (6 bases). This CDR3 has 13 amino acids. Germline-derived CDR1 and CDR2 are SGHTA and FQGNSA. Trimming pared 4 bases from V and 6 bases from J, leaving 10 bases between. CDR3 nucleotide sequence: TGTGCCAGCAGCTCCGGGACTGCAAACATTCAGTACTTC. It translates to CASSSGTANIQYF. Full variable domain (outside the CDR3, taken from reference TRBV7-2 and TRBJ2-4): GAGVSQSPSNKVTEKGKDVELRCDPISGHTALYWYRQSLGQGLEFLIYFQGNSAPDKSGLPSDRFSAERTGGSVSTLTIQRTQQEDSAVYLCASSSGTANIQYFGAGTRLSVL.

This clonotype was seen repeatedly, ten times or more. The rearrangement links TRBV11-2 to TRBJ2-5; no definite D call. Per the germline V gene, CDR1 is SGHAT and CDR2 is FQNNGV. This CDR3 spans 12 amino acids. V gave up 4 bases and J gave up 0 bases, with 3 bases separating them. This CDR3 is CASSSYQETQYF. CDR3 DNA: TGTGCCAGCAGCTCCTACCAAGAGACCCAGTACTTC.

The V call is TRBV27, the J call TRBJ2-1; D perhaps matches TRBD2 (6 bases). The CDR3 has 13 residues. V lost 0 bases and J 7 bases, leaving 7 bases between the germline ends. Germline loops: CDR1 MNHEY, CDR2 SMNVEV (reference sequence). CDR3 DNA sequence: TGTGCCAGCAGTTTATCGCGGGGTAATGAGCAGTTCTTC. Its protein is CASSLSRGNEQFF.

The chain recombines TRBV24-1 with TRBJ2-2; 7 bases are a match to TRBD1. This CDR3 has 14 residues. Germline V gene lookup returns CDR1 KGHDR and CDR2 SFDVKD. Germline trimming cut 8 bases from V and 0 bases from J; bases unmatched to any gene: 2. CDR3 in amino acids: CATTDRANTGELFF. In DNA form, the CDR3 reads TGTGCCACCACAGACAGGGCGAACACCGGGGAGCTGTTTTTT.

The rearrangement joins TRBV6-5 to TRBJ2-2; D gene unclear. The CDR3 runs to 14 residues. Germline CDR1 is MNHEY and CDR2 is SVGAGI. Trimming removed 4 bases from V and 6 bases from J, with 12 bases in between. CDR3 amino acids: CASSSFSPAGELFF. The CDR3 coding sequence is TGTGCCAGCAGTTCCTTTAGCCCCGCCGGGGAGCTGTTTTTT.

This clonotype was seen at least ten times. The CDR3 loop is CASTQDRGLYEQYF. CDR3 nucleotide sequence: TGTGCCAGCACCCAAGACAGGGGCCTCTACGAGCAGTACTTC. The gene calls are TRBV6-1 and TRBJ2-7; 8 nucleotides line up with TRBD1. This CDR3 comprises 14 residues. J was trimmed by 3 bases and V by 7 bases; bases with no gene match: 8. Looked up from germline, CDR1 is MNHNS and CDR2 is SASEGT.

V and J are TRBV7-6 and TRBJ2-1; D is undetermined. Trimming stripped 6 bases from V and 8 bases from J, with 29 bases between. This CDR3 region has 18 residues. Germline-derived CDR1 and CDR2 are SGHVS and FNYEAQ. The CDR3 sequence: CASSRDPNNMKDTDEQFF. The CDR3 region has the DNA TGTGCCAGCAGTCGTGACCCTAATAATATGAAAGATACCGATGAGCAGTTCTTC.

The genes are TRBV6-5 and TRBJ1-1, with D unclear. V was clipped by 2 bases and J by 1 base, with 8 bases between them. This CDR3 spans 14 amino acids. Germline V gene data show CDR1 as MNHEY and CDR2 as SVGAGI. CDR3 protein: CASSYAERNTEAFF. The DNA for the CDR3 is TGTGCCAGCAGTTACGCCGAGAGGAACACTGAAGCTTTCTTT.

This rearrangement joins TRBV10-3 to TRBJ1-5; D perhaps matches TRBD1 (5 bases). Trimming removed 10 bases at V and 3 bases at J, with 10 bases between. Germline-derived CDR1 and CDR2 are ENHRY and SYGVKD. The CDR3 extends over 12 amino acids. DNA of the CDR3: TGTGCCACCGGACACCCCAATCAGCCCCAGCATTTT. Encoded protein: CATGHPNQPQHF.

The sample holds a few counts of this clonotype. The chain carries TRBV7-8 and TRBJ2-3; maybe TRBD2 (6 bases). The CDR3 runs 16 residues. V was cut by 5 bases and J by 1 base, with 16 bases left in between. Germline CDR1 and CDR2: SGHVS and FQNEAQ. The CDR3, as DNA: TGTGCCAGCAGCCGCCAGGAGGGGTCGGGCACAGATACGCAGTATTTT. Encoded protein: CASSRQEGSGTDTQYF. The variable domain in full, with the rest retrieved from reference TRBV7-8 and TRBJ2-3, is GAGVSQSPRYKVAKRGQDVALRCDPISGHVSLFWYQQALGQGPEFLTYFQNEAQLDKSGLPSDRFFAERPEGSVSTLKIQRTQQEDSAVYLCASSRQEGSGTDTQYFGPGTRLTVL.

This clonotype was observed a few times. V gene TRBV12-3 or TRBV12-4 combines with J gene TRBJ2-1, with TRBD1 matching 10 bases. CDR3 length: 16 amino acids. With 5 bases clipped from V and 6 bases from J, the junction kept 10 bases outside the gene matches. DNA for the CDR3: TGTGCCAGCAGTCCCCCTGCGGGACAGGGGACCAATGAGCAGTTCTTC. It encodes CASSPPAGQGTNEQFF.

The J gene is TRBJ1-5, the V gene TRBV6-2 or TRBV6-3; 9 positions match TRBD1. Germline V gene data show CDR1 as MNHEY and CDR2 as SVGEGT. The ends lost 6 bases at V and 8 bases at J; junction bases unmatched: 17. This CDR3 contains 17 residues. CDR3 in DNA: TGTGCCAGCAGGAGAATCACGGGGACAGGGCGCTTTAAGCCCCAGCATTTT. Translated: CASRRITGTGRFKPQHF.

The sample holds a few counts of this clonotype. The chain employs TRBV7-2 and TRBJ2-2; 7 bases match TRBD1. V lost 0 bases and J lost 5; bases outside the gene matches: 9. Germline-derived CDR1 and CDR2 are SGHTA and FQGNSA. The CDR3 runs to 17 residues. CDR3 sequence reads: CASSLAPSARGTGELFF. The CDR3 nucleotides read TGTGCCAGCAGCTTAGCGCCCAGCGCCAGGGGGACCGGGGAGCTGTTTTTT.